Presented here are 4 T cell receptor beta chains from one specimen sequenced in a study of blood T cell repertoires in COVID-19. Assay used: immunoSEQ multiplex PCR; TCRdb lists only in-frame clones, some missing. Found here are over 200,000 clones, around 90% of them singletons; the top ten hold 1.2%. Material: PBMCs or T cells enriched from blood (not recorded which). These receptors were obtained from a human donor in a cohort exposed to, infected with or recovered from COVID-19 (not recorded which). The donor label of this sample is uncertain.

The chain combines TRBV11-2 with TRBJ1-1, with D unclear. Trimming took off 2 bases at V and 1 base at J, with 17 bases between the two ends. The germline gives CDR1 SGHAT, CDR2 FQNNGV. The length of the CDR3 is 17 residues. CDR3 region: CASSLHPTRRGNTEAFF. CDR3 DNA sequence: TGTGCCAGCAGCTTACACCCAACGAGGAGAGGGAACACTGAAGCTTTCTTT.

The chain has TRBV3-1 (or the pseudogene TRBV3-2) and TRBJ1-2, with TRBD1 as a possible D gene (6 bases). Trimming left V 3 bases short and J 4 bases short, with 12 bases between. The V gene's germline CDR1 is LGHDT and CDR2 YNNKEL (reference sequence). The CDR3 is made up of 14 amino acids. The CDR3 sequence is CASSHPDRSYGYTF. The CDR3 DNA follows: TGTGCCAGCAGCCATCCCGACAGGAGCTATGGCTACACCTTC.

The chain uses TRBV4-1 and TRBJ1-1, with D perhaps matching TRBD1 (6 bases). Trimming removed 6 bases at V and 1 base at J, with 18 bases between. Germline-derived CDR1 and CDR2 are MGHRA and YSYEKL. The CDR3 sequence is 16 residues long. The DNA for the CDR3 is TGCGCCAGCAGAGCCCGGCGGGGGCTGGGGAACACTGAAGCTTTCTTT. Protein sequence: CASRARRGLGNTEAFF.

This clone appeared a few times. The rearrangement uses TRBV6-5 and TRBJ1-2; D remains unclear. Germline assignment: CDR1 MNHEY and CDR2 SVGAGI. The ends were cut back, 3 bases at V and 4 bases at J, with 9 bases in the middle. The CDR3 spans 13 residues. CDR3 residues: CASSYTPIYGYTF. CDR3 DNA sequence: TGTGCCAGCAGTTATACACCGATCTATGGCTACACCTTC.